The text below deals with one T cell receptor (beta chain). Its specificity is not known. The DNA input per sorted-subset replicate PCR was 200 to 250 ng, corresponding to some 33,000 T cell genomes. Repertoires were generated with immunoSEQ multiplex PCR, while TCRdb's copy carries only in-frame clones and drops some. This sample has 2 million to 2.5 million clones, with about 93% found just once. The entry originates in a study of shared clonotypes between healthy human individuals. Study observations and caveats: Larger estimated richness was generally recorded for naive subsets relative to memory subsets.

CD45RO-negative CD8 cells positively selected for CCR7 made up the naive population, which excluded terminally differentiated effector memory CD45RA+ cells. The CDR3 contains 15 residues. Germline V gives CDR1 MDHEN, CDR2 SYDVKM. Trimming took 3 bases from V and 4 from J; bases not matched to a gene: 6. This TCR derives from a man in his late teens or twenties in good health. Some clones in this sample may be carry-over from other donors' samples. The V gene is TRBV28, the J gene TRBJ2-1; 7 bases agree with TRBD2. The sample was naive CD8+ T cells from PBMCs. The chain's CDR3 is CASSFSLAEYNEQFF. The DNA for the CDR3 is TGTGCCAGCAGTTTTTCTCTAGCGGAGTACAATGAGCAGTTCTTC.